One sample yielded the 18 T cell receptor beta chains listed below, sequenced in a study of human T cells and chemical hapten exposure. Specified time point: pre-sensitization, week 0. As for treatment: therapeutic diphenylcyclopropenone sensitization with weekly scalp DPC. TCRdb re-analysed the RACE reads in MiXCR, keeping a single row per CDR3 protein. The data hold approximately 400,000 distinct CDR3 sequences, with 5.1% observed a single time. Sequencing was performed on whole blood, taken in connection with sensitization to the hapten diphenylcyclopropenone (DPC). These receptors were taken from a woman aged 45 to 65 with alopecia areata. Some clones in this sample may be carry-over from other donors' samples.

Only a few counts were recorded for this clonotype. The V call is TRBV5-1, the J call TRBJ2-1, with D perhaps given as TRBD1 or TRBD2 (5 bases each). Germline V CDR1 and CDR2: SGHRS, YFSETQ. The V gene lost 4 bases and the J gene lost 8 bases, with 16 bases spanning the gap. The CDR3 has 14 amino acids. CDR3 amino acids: CASSQLGTRDEQFF. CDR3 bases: TGCGCCAGCAGCCAACTAGGGACCCGTGATGAGCAGTTCTTC.

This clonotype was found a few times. The CDR3 here is CASSARLAANTGELFF. CDR3 DNA sequence: TGTGCCAGCAGCGCCCGACTAGCGGCGAACACCGGGGAGCTGTTTTTT. The chain is built from TRBV7-8 and TRBJ2-2; 9 bases line up with TRBD2. The junction had 4 bases not matched to a gene; V was cut back by 5 bases and J by 0 bases. The CDR3 has 16 amino acids. In germline, CDR1 is SGHVS, CDR2 FQNEAQ.

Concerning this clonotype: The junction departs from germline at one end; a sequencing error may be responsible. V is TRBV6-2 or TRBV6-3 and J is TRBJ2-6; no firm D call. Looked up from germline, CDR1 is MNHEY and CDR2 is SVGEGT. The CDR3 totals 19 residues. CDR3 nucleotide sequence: TGTGCCAGCAGATACTCGGAAGGGTATACCAGCTCTGGGGCCAACGTCCTGACTTTC. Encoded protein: CASRYSEGYTSSGANVLTF.

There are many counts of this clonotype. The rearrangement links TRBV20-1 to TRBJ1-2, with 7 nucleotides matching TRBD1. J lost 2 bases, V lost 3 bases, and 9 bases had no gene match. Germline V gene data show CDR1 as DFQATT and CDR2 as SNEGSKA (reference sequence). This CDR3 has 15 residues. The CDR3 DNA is TGCAGTGCTAGTTTAAGTGGGACAGAGAACTATGGCTACACCTTC. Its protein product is CSASLSGTENYGYTF.

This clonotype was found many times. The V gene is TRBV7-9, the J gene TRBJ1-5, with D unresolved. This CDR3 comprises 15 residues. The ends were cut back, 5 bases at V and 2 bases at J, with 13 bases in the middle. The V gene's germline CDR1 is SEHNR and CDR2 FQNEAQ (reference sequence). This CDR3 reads CASSLHGLGNQPQHF. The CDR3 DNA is TGTGCCAGCAGCCTACACGGTTTGGGCAATCAGCCCCAGCATTTT.

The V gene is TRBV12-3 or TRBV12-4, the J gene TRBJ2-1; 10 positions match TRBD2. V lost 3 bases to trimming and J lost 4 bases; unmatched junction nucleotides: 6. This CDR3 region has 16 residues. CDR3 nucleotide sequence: TGTGCCAGCAGTTTGAGCGGGGGGGTCCTTTACAATGAGCAGTTCTTC. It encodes CASSLSGGVLYNEQFF.

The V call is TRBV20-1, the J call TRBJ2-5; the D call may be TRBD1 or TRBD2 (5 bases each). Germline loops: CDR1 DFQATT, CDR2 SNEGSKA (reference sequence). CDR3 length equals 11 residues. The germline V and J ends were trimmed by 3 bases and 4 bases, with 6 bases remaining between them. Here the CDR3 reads CSARGVETQYF. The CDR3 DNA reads TGCAGTGCTAGGGGGGTAGAGACCCAGTACTTC.

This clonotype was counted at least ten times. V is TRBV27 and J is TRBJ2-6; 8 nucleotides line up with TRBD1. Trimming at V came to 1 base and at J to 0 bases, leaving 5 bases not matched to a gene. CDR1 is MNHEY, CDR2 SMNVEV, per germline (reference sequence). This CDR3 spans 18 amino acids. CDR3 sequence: CASSLFWTGSSGANVLTF. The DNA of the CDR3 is TGTGCCAGCAGTTTATTTTGGACAGGGTCCTCTGGGGCCAACGTCCTGACTTTC.

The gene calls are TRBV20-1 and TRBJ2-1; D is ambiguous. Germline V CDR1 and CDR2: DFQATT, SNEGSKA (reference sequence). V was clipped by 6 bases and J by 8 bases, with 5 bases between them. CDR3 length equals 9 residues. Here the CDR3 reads CSAPHEQFF. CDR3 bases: TGCAGTGCCCCTCATGAGCAGTTCTTC.

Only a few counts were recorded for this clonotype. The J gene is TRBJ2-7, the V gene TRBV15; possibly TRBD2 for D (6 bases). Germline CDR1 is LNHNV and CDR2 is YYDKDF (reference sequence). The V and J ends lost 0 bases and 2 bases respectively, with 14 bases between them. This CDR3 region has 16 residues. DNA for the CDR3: TGTGCCACCAGCAGAGATCGAAGCGGGCAGACCTACGAGCAGTACTTC. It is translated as CATSRDRSGQTYEQYF.

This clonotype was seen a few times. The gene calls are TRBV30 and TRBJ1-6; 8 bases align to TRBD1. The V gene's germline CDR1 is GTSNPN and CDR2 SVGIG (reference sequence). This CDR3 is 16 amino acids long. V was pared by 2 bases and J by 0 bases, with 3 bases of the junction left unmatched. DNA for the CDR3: TGTGCCTGGAGTAGGGACAGGTCCTCCTATAATTCACCCCTCCACTTT. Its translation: CAWSRDRSSYNSPLHF.

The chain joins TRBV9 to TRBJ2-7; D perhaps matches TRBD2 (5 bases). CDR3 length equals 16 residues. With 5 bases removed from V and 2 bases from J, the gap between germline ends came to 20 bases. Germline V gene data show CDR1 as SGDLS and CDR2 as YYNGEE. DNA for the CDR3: TGTGCCAGCAGAGAAAAGAGGGCGCATACAACCTACGAGCAGTACTTC. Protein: CASREKRAHTTYEQYF.

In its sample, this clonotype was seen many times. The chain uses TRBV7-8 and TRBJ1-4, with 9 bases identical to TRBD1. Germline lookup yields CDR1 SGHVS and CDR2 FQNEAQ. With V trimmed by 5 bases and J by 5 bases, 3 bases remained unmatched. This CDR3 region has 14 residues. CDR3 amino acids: CASSHGQGNEKLFF. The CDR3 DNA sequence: TGTGCCAGCAGCCACGGACAGGGGAATGAAAAACTGTTTTTT. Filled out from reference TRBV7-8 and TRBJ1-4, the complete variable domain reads GAGVSQSPRYKVAKRGQDVALRCDPISGHVSLFWYQQALGQGPEFLTYFQNEAQLDKSGLPSDRFFAERPEGSVSTLKIQRTQQEDSAVYLCASSHGQGNEKLFFGSGTQLSVL.

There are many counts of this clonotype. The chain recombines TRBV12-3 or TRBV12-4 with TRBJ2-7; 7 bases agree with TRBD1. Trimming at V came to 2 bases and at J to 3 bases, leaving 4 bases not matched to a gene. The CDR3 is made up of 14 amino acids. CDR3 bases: TGTGCCAGCAGTTTAAGGACAGGAAACTACGAGCAGTACTTC. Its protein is CASSLRTGNYEQYF.

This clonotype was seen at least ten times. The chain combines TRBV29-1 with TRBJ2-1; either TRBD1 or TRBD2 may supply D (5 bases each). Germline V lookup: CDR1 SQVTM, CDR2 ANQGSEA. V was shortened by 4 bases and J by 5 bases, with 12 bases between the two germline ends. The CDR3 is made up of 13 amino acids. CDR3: CSVVLGENNEQFF. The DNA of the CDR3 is TGCAGCGTTGTACTGGGGGAGAACAATGAGCAGTTCTTC.

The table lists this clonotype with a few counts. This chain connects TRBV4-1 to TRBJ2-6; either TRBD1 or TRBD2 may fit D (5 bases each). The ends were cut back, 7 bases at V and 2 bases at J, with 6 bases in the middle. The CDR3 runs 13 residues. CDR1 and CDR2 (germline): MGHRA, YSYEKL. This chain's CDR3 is CASKGPGANVLTF. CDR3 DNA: TGCGCCAGCAAGGGACCTGGGGCCAACGTCCTGACTTTC.

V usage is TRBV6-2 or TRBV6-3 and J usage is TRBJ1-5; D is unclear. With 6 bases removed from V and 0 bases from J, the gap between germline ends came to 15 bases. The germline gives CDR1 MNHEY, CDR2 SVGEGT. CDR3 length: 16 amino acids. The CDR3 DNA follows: TGTGCCAGCAGCCGTTGGACGGGTTATAGCAATCAGCCCCAGCATTTT. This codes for CASSRWTGYSNQPQHF.

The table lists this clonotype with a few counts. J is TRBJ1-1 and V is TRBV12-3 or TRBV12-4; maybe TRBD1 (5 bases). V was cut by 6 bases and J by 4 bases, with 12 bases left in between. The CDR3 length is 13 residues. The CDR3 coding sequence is TGTGCCAGCAGCAATGACGGGACCACTGAAGCTTTCTTT. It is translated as CASSNDGTTEAFF.